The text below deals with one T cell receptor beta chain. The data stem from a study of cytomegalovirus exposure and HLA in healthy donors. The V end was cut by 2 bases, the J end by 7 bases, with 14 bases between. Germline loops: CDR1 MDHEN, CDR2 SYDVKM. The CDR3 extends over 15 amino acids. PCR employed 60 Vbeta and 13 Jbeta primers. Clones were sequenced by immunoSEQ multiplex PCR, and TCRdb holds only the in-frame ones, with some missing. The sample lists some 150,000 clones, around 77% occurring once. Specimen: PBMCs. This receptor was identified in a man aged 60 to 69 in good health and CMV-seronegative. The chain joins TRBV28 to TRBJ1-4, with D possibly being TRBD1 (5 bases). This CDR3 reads CASSLIGGGTEKLFF. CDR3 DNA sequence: TGTGCCAGCAGTTTAATCGGGGGGGGTACTGAAAAACTGTTTTTT.